Shown below are 21 T cell receptor beta chains from a single sample sequenced in a study of breast tumors, draining lymph nodes, adjacent tissues. Each CDR3 protein gets one entry after TCRdb re-called the multiplex PCR reads with MiXCR. The sample yields some 170,000 distinct CDR3 sequences, about 33% seen once. Samples came from axillary lymph nodes draining the breast cancer. Sequencing was done on a sample of axillary lymph node tissue. Receptors originate from a female donor with breast cancer. Some clones in this sample may be carry-over from other donors' samples.

This chain uses TRBV3-1 with TRBJ2-2; 10 bases match TRBD2. From germline, CDR1 is LGHDT and CDR2 YNNKEL (reference sequence). The V and J ends lost 4 bases and 9 bases, in that order; junction bases with no gene match: 5. The CDR3 has 14 residues. The CDR3 nucleotides are TGTGCCAGCAGCCGAAGCGGGGGGGCCCGGGAGCTGTTTTTT. It codes for CASSRSGGARELFF.

The chain carries TRBV15 and TRBJ2-3; tentatively, D is TRBD2 (5 bases). The germline CDR1 and CDR2 sequences are LNHNV and YYDKDF (reference sequence). Trimming cost V 4 bases and J 0 bases, with 8 bases left between them. The CDR3 covers 14 residues. The CDR3: CATSNSGSTDTQYF. As DNA, the CDR3 is TGTGCCACCAGCAACAGCGGTAGCACAGATACGCAGTATTTT.

This clonotype showed up many times. The V call is TRBV12-3 or TRBV12-4, the J call TRBJ2-1; no definite D call. The V and J ends lost 4 bases and 0 bases respectively, with 7 bases between them. The CDR3 is 14 residues long. CDR3 nucleotides: TGTGCCAGCAGTTCGCCTAGCTCCTACAATGAGCAGTTCTTC. This encodes CASSSPSSYNEQFF.

This clonotype has ten or more counts. In nucleotides, the CDR3 is TGCAGCGTTGAAGGGGAATACGAGCAGTACTTC. This translates into CSVEGEYEQYF. The rearrangement links TRBV29-1 to TRBJ2-7; D remains ambiguous. From germline, CDR1 is SQVTM and CDR2 ANQGSEA. This CDR3 is built from 11 residues. The V end lost 1 base, the J end lost 4 bases, and 5 bases lay between the germline ends.

The chain joins TRBV6-5 to TRBJ2-1; tentative D call: TRBD1 (5 bases). The CDR3 sequence is 13 residues long. Trimming cost V 4 bases and J 5 bases, with 9 bases left between them. Germline V CDR1 and CDR2: MNHEY, SVGAGI. The CDR3 loop reads CASSFLTDNEQFF. CDR3 nucleotide sequence: TGTGCCAGCAGTTTCCTGACAGACAATGAGCAGTTCTTC.

A remark on this clonotype: A single base separates this from a much larger clone, so it may be a read error. The CDR3 end shows no conserved phenylalanine or tryptophan, and so a read error is likely. The V call is TRBV19, the J call TRBJ1-2; D gene uncertain. The CDR3 has 13 residues. V was shortened by 4 bases and J by 7 bases, with 13 bases between the two germline ends. The germline V gene encodes CDR1 LNHDA and CDR2 SQIVND (reference sequence). CDR3 protein: CASSTESYCGYTL. The CDR3 coding sequence is TGTGCCAGTAGTACCGAATCCTACTGTGGCTACACCCTC.

This clonotype was recorded at least ten times. The chain has TRBV5-1 and TRBJ2-7, with TRBD1 identical over 7 bases. The CDR3 length is 14 residues. Germline V gives CDR1 SGHRS, CDR2 YFSETQ. Germline trimming cut 4 bases from V and 5 bases from J; bases unmatched to any gene: 9. CDR3 bases: TGCGCCAGCAGCGCGAACAGGGGTCTCGACGAGCAGTACTTC. As protein: CASSANRGLDEQYF.

Many counts were recorded for this clonotype. The chain carries TRBV2 and TRBJ1-6, with 8 bases fitting TRBD1. Germline V gene data show CDR1 as SNHLY and CDR2 as FYNNEI. With V trimmed by 3 bases and J by 9 bases, 4 bases remained unmatched. This CDR3 spans 14 amino acids. Here the CDR3 reads CASSEQGASSPLHF. DNA for the CDR3: TGTGCCAGCAGTGAGCAGGGGGCGAGTTCACCCCTCCACTTT.

This clonotype was counted many times. V is TRBV7-2 and J is TRBJ2-3; 7 bases are a match to TRBD2. Germline V gene lookup returns CDR1 SGHTA and CDR2 FQGNSA. The J segment lost 2 bases and the V segment lost 2 bases, leaving 4 bases of the junction unmatched. The CDR3 totals 15 residues. Here the CDR3 DNA reads TGTGCCAGCAGCTTAACTAGCGAGACCACAGATACGCAGTATTTT. Protein sequence: CASSLTSETTDTQYF.

This clonotype occurred a few times. This may arise from a read error, as a much more abundant clone is one base away. The rearrangement links TRBV6-1 to TRBJ2-7; D not resolved. The CDR3 is made up of 10 amino acids. CDR1 and CDR2 (germline): MNHNS, SASEGT. V was trimmed by 10 bases and J by 3 bases, leaving 7 bases between them. Here the CDR3 DNA reads TGTGCCACGGACCGCTACGAGCAGTACTTC. Its protein product is CATDRYEQYF.

In regard to this clonotype: It may be a read error: a sequence one base away is much more abundant. It is likely a read error, because the conserved phenylalanine at the end of the CDR3 is missing. V usage is TRBV7-9 and J usage is TRBJ2-1; D gene unclear. CDR3 size: 12 residues. Deletions cut 4 bases from V and 4 bases from J, with 5 bases between. Germline loops: CDR1 SEHNR, CDR2 FQNEAQ (reference sequence). CDR3 nucleotide sequence: TGTGCCAGCAGCTCCATGTACAATGAGCAGTTCCTC. Translation: CASSSMYNEQFL.

This clonotype showed up many times. The chain has TRBV30 and TRBJ2-3; D not certain. The CDR3 sequence is 12 residues long. The V end lost 5 bases, the J end lost 5 bases, and 11 bases lay between the germline ends. The germline V gene has CDR1 GTSNPN and CDR2 SVGIG (reference sequence). The CDR3 DNA sequence: TGTGCCTGGGTACGTGTCGGAGATACGCAGTATTTT. Its translation is CAWVRVGDTQYF.

This clonotype was counted ten times or more. The V call is TRBV29-1, the J call TRBJ1-2; D is unclear. V lost 3 bases, J lost 1 base, and 12 bases lay in between. In germline, CDR1 is SQVTM, CDR2 ANQGSEA. The CDR3 is made up of 14 amino acids. The CDR3: CSVEAGGLNYGYTF. In DNA form, the CDR3 reads TGCAGCGTTGAGGCCGGAGGACTTAACTATGGCTACACCTTC.

Note on this clonotype: Just one base apart from a much larger clone, this may be a read error. The genes are TRBV3-1 and TRBJ1-2; D not certain. Germline V CDR1 and CDR2: LGHDT, YNNKEL (reference sequence). This CDR3 has 13 amino acids. This CDR3 reads CAGSPPEGYGYTF. Written as DNA, the CDR3 is TGTGCCGGCAGCCCACCGGAAGGATATGGCTACACCTTC.

This clonotype was observed many times. The V and J genes are TRBV24-1 and TRBJ2-3, with D unclear. Per germline, CDR1 KGHDR and CDR2 SFDVKD. The CDR3 sequence is 14 residues long. Trimming stripped 4 bases from V and 2 bases from J, with 9 bases between. The CDR3 sequence is CATSEPGLTDTQYF. The CDR3 bases are TGTGCCACCAGTGAGCCGGGCCTCACAGATACGCAGTATTTT.

This clonotype was counted at least ten times. V and J are TRBV18 and TRBJ1-6; D may be TRBD1 (6 bases). V was clipped by 6 bases and J by 10 bases, with 22 bases between them. Per germline, CDR1 KGHSH and CDR2 LQKENI. The CDR3 runs 16 residues. The CDR3 is CASSPSPRQVGSPLHF. For the CDR3, the DNA is TGTGCCAGCTCTCCCTCACCCAGACAGGTTGGCTCACCCCTCCACTTT. The variable domain in full, completed from reference TRBV18 and TRBJ1-6, reads NAGVMQNPRHLVRRRGQEARLRCSPMKGHSHVYWYRQLPEEGLKFMVYLQKENIIDESGMPKERFSAEFPKEGPSILRIQQVVRGDSAAYFCASSPSPRQVGSPLHFGNGTRLTVT.

This clonotype occurred many times. The chain has TRBV5-1 and TRBJ2-7; D unresolved. Germline V gene data show CDR1 as SGHRS and CDR2 as YFSETQ. V gave up 4 bases and J gave up 1 base, with 6 bases separating them. The CDR3 sequence is 12 residues long. This CDR3 is CASSDWSYEQYF. DNA of the CDR3: TGCGCCAGCAGCGACTGGTCCTACGAGCAGTACTTC.

Only a few counts were recorded for this clonotype. A much bigger clone sits one base away, suggesting this may be a read error. The chain couples TRBV6-1 to TRBJ2-7; TRBD2 aligns across 9 bases. The CDR3 has 17 amino acids. Germline CDR1 MNHNS, CDR2 SASEGT. V dropped 5 bases and J dropped 0; count of bases not matched to a gene: 11. The CDR3 spells CASSQLLAGRSSYEQYF. The CDR3, as DNA: TGTGCCAGCAGTCAACTACTAGCGGGCCGTAGCTCCTACGAGCAGTACTTC.

This clonotype came up many times. The chain couples TRBV10-3 to TRBJ2-3; D possibly uses TRBD1 or TRBD2 (5 bases each). Germline CDR1 and CDR2: ENHRY and SYGVKD. Trimming pared 6 bases from V and 6 bases from J, leaving 10 bases between. This CDR3 contains 12 residues. The DNA of the CDR3 is TGTGCCATCAGGGGGGAAGTGGATACGCAGTATTTT. Amino acid sequence: CAIRGEVDTQYF.

This clonotype appeared many times. The chain couples TRBV7-8 to TRBJ1-2; a possible D gene is TRBD1 (5 bases). The V end lost 1 base, the J end lost 4 bases, and 7 bases lay between the germline ends. The germline V gene has CDR1 SGHVS and CDR2 FQNEAQ. The CDR3 totals 13 residues. This CDR3 is CASSLGQLYGYTF. CDR3 nucleotide sequence: TGTGCCAGCAGCTTAGGACAGCTCTATGGCTACACCTTC.

This clonotype has a single count. This chain connects TRBV7-2 to TRBJ2-3; TRBD2 matches at 8 bases. The germline gives CDR1 SGHTA, CDR2 FQGNSA. The CDR3 length is 13 residues. V shed 3 bases, J shed 8 bases, and the junction held 4 bases outside the gene matches. In nucleotides, the CDR3 is TGTGCCAGCAGCTTGGCGGGGGGCGGTACGCAGTATTTT. Amino acids: CASSLAGGGTQYF.